This T cell receptor (beta chain) was identified during a study of T cells in localized non-small cell lung cancer. Clones were read by immunoSEQ multiplex PCR, and TCRdb kept only the in-frame ones, dropping some. The repertoire holds 35,000 to 40,000 clones, with roughly 88% as singletons. The ends were cut back, 8 bases at V and 4 bases at J, with 19 bases in the middle. CDR1 is SGHVS and CDR2 is FQNEAQ in the germline V gene. The CDR3 length is 15 residues. The chain is built from TRBV7-8 and TRBJ2-3, with D possibly called TRBD1 or TRBD2 (6 bases each). This TCR was recovered from a woman between 35 and 70 years old with stage I lung adenocarcinoma. The sample was peripheral blood, taken before any cancer treatment. The CDR3 nucleotides read TGTGCCAGCTCCATGGTGGGGGGCCGCGCAGATACGCAGTATTTT. It codes for CASSMVGGRADTQYF.